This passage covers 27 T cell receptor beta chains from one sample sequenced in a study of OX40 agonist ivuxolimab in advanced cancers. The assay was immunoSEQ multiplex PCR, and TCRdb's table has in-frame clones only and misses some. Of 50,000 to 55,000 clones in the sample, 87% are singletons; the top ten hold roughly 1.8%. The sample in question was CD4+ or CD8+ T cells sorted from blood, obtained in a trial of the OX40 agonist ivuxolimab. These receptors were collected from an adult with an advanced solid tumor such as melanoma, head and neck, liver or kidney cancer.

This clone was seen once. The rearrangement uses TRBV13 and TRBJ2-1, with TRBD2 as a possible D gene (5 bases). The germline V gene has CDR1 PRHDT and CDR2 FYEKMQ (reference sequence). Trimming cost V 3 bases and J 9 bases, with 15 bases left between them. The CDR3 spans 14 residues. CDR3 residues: CASSFRREGGEQFF. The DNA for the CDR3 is TGTGCCAGCAGCTTTCGTCGAGAGGGCGGTGAGCAGTTCTTC.

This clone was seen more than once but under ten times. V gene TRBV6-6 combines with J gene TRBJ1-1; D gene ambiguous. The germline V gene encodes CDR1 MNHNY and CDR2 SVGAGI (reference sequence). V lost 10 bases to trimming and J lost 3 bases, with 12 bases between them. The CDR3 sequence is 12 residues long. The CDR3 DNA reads TGTGCCACCGGCGGTCGGGACACTGAAGCTTTCTTT. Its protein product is CATGGRDTEAFF.

The CDR3: CASTNTENTEAFF. CDR3 nucleotide sequence: TGCGCCAGCACCAATACAGAGAACACTGAAGCTTTCTTT. This chain joins TRBV5-1 and TRBJ1-1; D unclear. The V gene lost 6 bases and the J gene lost 1 base, with 10 bases spanning the gap. The CDR3 consists of 13 residues. CDR1 SGHRS and CDR2 YFSETQ come from the germline V gene.

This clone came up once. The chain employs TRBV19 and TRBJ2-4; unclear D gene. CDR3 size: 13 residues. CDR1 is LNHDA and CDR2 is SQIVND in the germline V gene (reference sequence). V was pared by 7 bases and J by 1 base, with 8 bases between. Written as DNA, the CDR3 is TGTGCCAGTAAAGAACGGGCCAAAAACATTCAGTACTTC. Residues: CASKERAKNIQYF.

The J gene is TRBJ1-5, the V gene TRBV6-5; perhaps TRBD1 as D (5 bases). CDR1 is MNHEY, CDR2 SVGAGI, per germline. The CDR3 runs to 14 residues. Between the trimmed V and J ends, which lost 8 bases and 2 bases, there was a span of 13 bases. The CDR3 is CASGFGGGNQPQHF. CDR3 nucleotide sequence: TGTGCCAGCGGGTTCGGGGGGGGCAATCAGCCCCAGCATTTT.

In DNA form, the CDR3 reads TGCGCCAGCAGCCAAGCCGACAGGGTGGAAAAACTGTTTTTT. It yields the protein CASSQADRVEKLFF. This chain joins TRBV4-1 and TRBJ1-4; 7 nucleotides match TRBD1. The CDR3 covers 14 residues. With V trimmed by 1 base and J by 8 bases, 4 bases remained unmatched. Germline V gene sequence: CDR1 MGHRA, CDR2 YSYEKL.

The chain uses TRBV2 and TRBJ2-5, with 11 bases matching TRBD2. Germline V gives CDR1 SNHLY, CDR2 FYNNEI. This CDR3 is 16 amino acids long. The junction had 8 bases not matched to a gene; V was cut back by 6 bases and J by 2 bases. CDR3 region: CASRAGVAGGQETQYF. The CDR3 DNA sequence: TGTGCCAGCAGGGCGGGGGTAGCGGGAGGGCAAGAGACCCAGTACTTC.

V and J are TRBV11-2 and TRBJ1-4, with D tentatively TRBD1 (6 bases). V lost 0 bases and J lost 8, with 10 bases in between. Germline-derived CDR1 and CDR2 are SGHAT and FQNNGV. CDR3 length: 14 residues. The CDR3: CASSLDRGGEKLFF. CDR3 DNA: TGTGCCAGCAGCTTAGACAGGGGTGGAGAAAAACTGTTTTTT. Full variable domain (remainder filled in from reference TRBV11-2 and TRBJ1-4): EAGVAQSPRYKIIEKRQSVAFWCNPISGHATLYWYQQILGQGPKLLIQFQNNGVVDDSQLPKDRFSAERLKGVDSTLKIQPAKLEDSAVYLCASSLDRGGEKLFFGSGTQLSVL.

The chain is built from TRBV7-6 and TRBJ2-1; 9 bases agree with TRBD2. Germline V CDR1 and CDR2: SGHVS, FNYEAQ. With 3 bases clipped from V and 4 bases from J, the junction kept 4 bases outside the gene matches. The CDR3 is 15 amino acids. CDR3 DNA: TGTGCCAGCAGCTTCACTAGCGGGCCATACAATGAGCAGTTCTTC. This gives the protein CASSFTSGPYNEQFF. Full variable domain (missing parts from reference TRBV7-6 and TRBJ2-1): GAGVSQSPRYKVTKRGQDVALRCDPISGHVSLYWYRQALGQGPEFLTYFNYEAQQDKSGLPNDRFSAERPEGSISTLTIQRTEQRDSAMYRCASSFTSGPYNEQFFGPGTRLTVL.

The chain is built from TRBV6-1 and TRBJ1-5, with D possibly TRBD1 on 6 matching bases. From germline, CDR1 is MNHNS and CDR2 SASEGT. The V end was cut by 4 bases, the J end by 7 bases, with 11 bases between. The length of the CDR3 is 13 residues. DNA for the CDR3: TGTGCCAGCAGTGTACAGGGTTCCCAGCCCCAGCATTTT. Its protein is CASSVQGSQPQHF.

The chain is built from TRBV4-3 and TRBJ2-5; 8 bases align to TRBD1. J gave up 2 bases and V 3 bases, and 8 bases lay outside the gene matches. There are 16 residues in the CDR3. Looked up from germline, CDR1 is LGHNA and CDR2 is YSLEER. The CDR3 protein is CASSHLGGDRQETQYF. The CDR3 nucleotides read TGCGCCAGCAGCCACCTTGGTGGGGACAGGCAAGAGACCCAGTACTTC.

CDR3 in DNA: TGTGCCAGCAACAGTTTAACGGGGCGGAACAATCAGCCCCAGCATTTT. Its protein product is CASNSLTGRNNQPQHF. The genes are TRBV28 and TRBJ1-5, with D possibly matching TRBD1 (5 bases). Looked up from germline, CDR1 is MDHEN and CDR2 is SYDVKM. V was trimmed by 7 bases and J by 3 bases, leaving 19 bases between them. The CDR3 is 16 amino acids.

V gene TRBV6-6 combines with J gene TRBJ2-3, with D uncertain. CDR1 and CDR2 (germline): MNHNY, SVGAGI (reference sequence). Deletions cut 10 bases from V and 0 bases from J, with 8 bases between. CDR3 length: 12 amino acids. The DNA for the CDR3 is TGTGCCACCGCTATAAGCACAGATACGCAGTATTTT. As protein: CATAISTDTQYF.

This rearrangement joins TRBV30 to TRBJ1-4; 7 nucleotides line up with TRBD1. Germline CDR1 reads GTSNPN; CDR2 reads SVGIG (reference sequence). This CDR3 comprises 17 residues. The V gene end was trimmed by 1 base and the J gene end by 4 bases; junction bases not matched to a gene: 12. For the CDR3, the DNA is TGTGCCTGGAGTGGGCCCCCCAGGGGGGAGGTTAATGAAAAACTGTTTTTT. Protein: CAWSGPPRGEVNEKLFF. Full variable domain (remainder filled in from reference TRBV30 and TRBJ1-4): SQTIHQWPATLVQPVGSPLSLECTVEGTSNPNLYWYRQAAGRGLQLLFYSVGIGQISSEVPQNLSASRPQDRQFILSSKKLLLSDSGFYLCAWSGPPRGEVNEKLFFGSGTQLSVL.

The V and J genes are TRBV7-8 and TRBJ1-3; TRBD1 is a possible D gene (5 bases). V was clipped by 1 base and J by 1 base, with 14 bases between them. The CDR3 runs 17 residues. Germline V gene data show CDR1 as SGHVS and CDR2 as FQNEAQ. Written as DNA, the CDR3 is TGTGCCAGCAGCTTAGTAGGCCAGGGTTATTCTGGAAACACCATATATTTT. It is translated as CASSLVGQGYSGNTIYF.

CDR3 loop: CASSSPGGAEQFF. As DNA, the CDR3 is TGTGCCAGCAGCTCCCCAGGGGGAGCTGAGCAGTTCTTC. The chain is built from TRBV11-3 and TRBJ2-1, with 7 bases aligning to TRBD1. V shed 4 bases and J 9 bases; nucleotides not matched to a gene: 6. The CDR3 extends over 13 amino acids. Germline V gives CDR1 SGHNT, CDR2 YENEEA.

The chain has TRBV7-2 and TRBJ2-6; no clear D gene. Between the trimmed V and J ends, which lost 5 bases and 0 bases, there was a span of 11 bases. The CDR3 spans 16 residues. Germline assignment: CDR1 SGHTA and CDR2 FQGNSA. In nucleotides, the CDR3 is TGTGCCAGCAGCCGCGCCTTAGACTCTGGGGCCAACGTCCTGACTTTC. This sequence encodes CASSRALDSGANVLTF.

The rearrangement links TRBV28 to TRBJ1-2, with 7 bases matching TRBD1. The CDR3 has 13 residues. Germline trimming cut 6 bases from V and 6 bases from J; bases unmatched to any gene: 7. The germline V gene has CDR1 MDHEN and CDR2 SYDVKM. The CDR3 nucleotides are TGTGCCAGCAGCTACCCGGGACAGAATGGCTACACCTTC. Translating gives CASSYPGQNGYTF.

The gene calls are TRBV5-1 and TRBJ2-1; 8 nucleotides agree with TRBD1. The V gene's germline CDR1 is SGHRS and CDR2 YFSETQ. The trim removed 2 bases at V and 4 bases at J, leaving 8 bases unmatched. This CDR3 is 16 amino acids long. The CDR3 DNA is TGCGCCAGCAGCTTAGCAACAGGGGGAATTTACAATGAGCAGTTCTTC. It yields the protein CASSLATGGIYNEQFF.

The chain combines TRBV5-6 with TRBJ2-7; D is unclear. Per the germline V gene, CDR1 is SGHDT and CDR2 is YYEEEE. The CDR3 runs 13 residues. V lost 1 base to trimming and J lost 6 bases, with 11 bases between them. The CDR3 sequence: CASSLTRAVEQYF. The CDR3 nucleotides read TGTGCCAGCAGCTTGACACGGGCTGTCGAGCAGTACTTC.

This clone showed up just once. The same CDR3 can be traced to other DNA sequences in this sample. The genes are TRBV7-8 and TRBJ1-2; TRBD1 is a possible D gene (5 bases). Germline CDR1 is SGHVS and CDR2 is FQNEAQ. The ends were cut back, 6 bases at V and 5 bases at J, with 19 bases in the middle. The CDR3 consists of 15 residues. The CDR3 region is CASRPPQTAGYGYTF. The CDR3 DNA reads TGTGCCAGCAGACCCCCACAGACAGCCGGATATGGCTACACCTTC.

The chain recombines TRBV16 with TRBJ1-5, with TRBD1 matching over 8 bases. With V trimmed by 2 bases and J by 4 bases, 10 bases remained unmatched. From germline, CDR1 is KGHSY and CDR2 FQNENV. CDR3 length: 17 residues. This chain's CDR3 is CASSQTYSYRGNQPQHF. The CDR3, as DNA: TGTGCCAGCAGCCAAACCTACAGCTACAGGGGGAATCAGCCCCAGCATTTT.

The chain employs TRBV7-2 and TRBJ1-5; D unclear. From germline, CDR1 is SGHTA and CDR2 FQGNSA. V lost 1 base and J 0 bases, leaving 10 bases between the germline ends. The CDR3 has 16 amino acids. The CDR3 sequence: CASSLGDRVSNQPQHF. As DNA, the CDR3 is TGTGCCAGCAGCTTAGGGGATAGGGTTAGCAATCAGCCCCAGCATTTT.

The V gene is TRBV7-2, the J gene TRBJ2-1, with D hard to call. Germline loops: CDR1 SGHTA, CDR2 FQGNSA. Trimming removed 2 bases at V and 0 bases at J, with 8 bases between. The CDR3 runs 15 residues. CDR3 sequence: CASSLQSDSYNEQFF. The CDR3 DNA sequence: TGTGCCAGCAGCTTACAGAGCGACTCCTACAATGAGCAGTTCTTC. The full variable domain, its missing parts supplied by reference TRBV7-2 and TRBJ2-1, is GAGVSQSPSNKVTEKGKDVELRCDPISGHTALYWYRQSLGQGLEFLIYFQGNSAPDKSGLPSDRFSAERTGGSVSTLTIQRTQQEDSAVYLCASSLQSDSYNEQFFGPGTRLTVL.

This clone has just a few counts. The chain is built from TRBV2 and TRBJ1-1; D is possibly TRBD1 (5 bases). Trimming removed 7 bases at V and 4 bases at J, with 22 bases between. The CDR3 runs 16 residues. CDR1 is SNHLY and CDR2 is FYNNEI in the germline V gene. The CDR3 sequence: CASTELPNRRGTEAFF. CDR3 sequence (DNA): TGTGCCAGCACGGAACTCCCAAACCGGAGGGGCACTGAAGCTTTCTTT. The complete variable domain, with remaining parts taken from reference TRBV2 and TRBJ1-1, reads EPEVTQTPSHQVTQMGQEVILRCVPISNHLYFYWYRQILGQKVEFLVSFYNNEISEKSEIFDDQFSVERPDGSNFTLKIRSTKLEDSAMYFCASTELPNRRGTEAFFGQGTRLTVV.

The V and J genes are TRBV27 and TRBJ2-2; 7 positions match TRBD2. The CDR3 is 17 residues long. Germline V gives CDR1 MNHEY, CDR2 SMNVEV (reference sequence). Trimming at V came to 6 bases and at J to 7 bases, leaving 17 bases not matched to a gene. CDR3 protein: CASRTRVVAGGDGELFF. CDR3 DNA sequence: TGTGCCAGCAGAACCCGGGTGGTAGCGGGCGGAGACGGGGAGCTGTTTTTT.

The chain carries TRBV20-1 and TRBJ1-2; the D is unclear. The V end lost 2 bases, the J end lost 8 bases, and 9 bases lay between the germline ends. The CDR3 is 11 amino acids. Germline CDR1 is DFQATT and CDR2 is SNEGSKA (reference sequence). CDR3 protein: CSARRGRGYTF. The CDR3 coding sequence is TGCAGTGCTAGAAGAGGAAGGGGCTACACCTTC.